The 24 T cell receptor beta chains below were found in one sample sequenced in a study of response to subunit inactivated influenza vaccine. TCRdb re-called the RT-PCR reads with MiXCR, one entry per CDR3 protein. The sample shows approximately 530,000 distinct CDR3 sequences, approximately 7.1% of them seen only once. Material: PBMCs from blood, obtained roughly 24 months after vaccination. These receptors originate from a man aged 50 to 69 who received an inactivated influenza vaccine.

This clonotype was counted a single time. A junction end diverges from the germline sequence, so it may reflect a read error. The V gene is TRBV10-3, the J gene TRBJ1-4, with D tentatively TRBD1 (6 bases). Germline V CDR1 and CDR2: ENHRY, SYGVKD. This CDR3 is 15 amino acids long. The CDR3 here is CATSESQGAVEKLFF. The CDR3 DNA is TGTGCCACCAGTGAGTCACAGGGAGCAGTCGAAAAACTGTTTTTT.

The chain has TRBV24-1 and TRBJ2-3; 8 bases agree with TRBD2. The V and J ends lost 8 bases and 2 bases, in that order; junction bases with no gene match: 8. Germline CDR1 is KGHDR and CDR2 is SFDVKD. This CDR3 has 15 residues. The CDR3 spells CATTSGRGDTDTQYF. In nucleotides, the CDR3 is TGTGCCACCACCTCCGGGCGGGGGGACACAGATACGCAGTATTTT.

In this sample, this clonotype turned up many times. The CDR3 bases are TGTGCCAGCAGCTTATCTGATGGGGGGGCCGGCACGCAGTATTTT. It encodes CASSLSDGGAGTQYF. This chain uses TRBV11-2 with TRBJ2-3; maybe TRBD2 (7 bases). The CDR3 is 15 residues long. Germline loops: CDR1 SGHAT, CDR2 FQNNGV. Trimming shortened V by 2 bases and J by 9 bases, and 18 bases separated the two germline ends.

In its sample, this clonotype was seen a few times. This chain connects TRBV6-1 to TRBJ2-7; 9 bases agree with TRBD1. Looked up from germline, CDR1 is MNHNS and CDR2 is SASEGT. The trim removed 6 bases at V and 5 bases at J, leaving 5 bases unmatched. The CDR3 runs to 13 residues. This chain's CDR3 is CASRGTGTNEQYF. Here the CDR3 DNA reads TGTGCCAGCAGGGGGACAGGGACCAACGAGCAGTACTTC.

This clonotype was observed many times. The rearrangement uses TRBV12-3 or TRBV12-4 and TRBJ1-1; TRBD1 might be the D (5 bases). Trimming pared 3 bases from V and 3 bases from J, leaving 11 bases between. This CDR3 has 14 residues. The DNA for the CDR3 is TGTGCCAGCAGTTTCGGGGGAGGCGACACTGAAGCTTTCTTT. Translated, it gives CASSFGGGDTEAFF.

This clonotype appeared a few times. J is TRBJ2-1 and V is TRBV9; perhaps D is TRBD1 or TRBD2 (5 bases each). Trimming removed 2 bases at V and 10 bases at J, with 19 bases between. The length of the CDR3 is 15 residues. Germline lookup yields CDR1 SGDLS and CDR2 YYNGEE. CDR3 sequence reads: CASSVFSGTHGEQFF. As DNA, the CDR3 is TGTGCCAGCAGCGTTTTCTCCGGGACCCATGGGGAGCAGTTCTTC.

This clonotype was detected ten times or more. This sequence joins TRBV20-1 and TRBJ1-2, with a possible D match to TRBD1 (6 bases). Germline CDR1 is DFQATT and CDR2 is SNEGSKA (reference sequence). The CDR3 extends over 13 amino acids. The CDR3: CSSVDGGNYGYTF. CDR3 bases: TGCAGCTCGGTGGACGGGGGCAACTATGGCTACACCTTC.

A few counts support this clonotype. The rearrangement uses TRBV25-1 and TRBJ1-4, with 8 bases matching TRBD1. The CDR3 loop spans 15 amino acids. Germline-derived CDR1 and CDR2 are MGHDK and SYGVNS. J was trimmed by 8 bases and V by 0 bases; bases with no gene match: 5. CDR3 DNA sequence: TGTGCCAGCAGTGAATACGGACAGGGAAAAGAAAAACTGTTTTTT. Protein: CASSEYGQGKEKLFF.

This clonotype has a count of ten or more. The V gene is TRBV6-1, the J gene TRBJ2-3; D remains unclear. Between the trimmed V and J ends, which lost 6 bases and 0 bases, there was a span of 13 bases. This CDR3 has 15 amino acids. Germline V gene lookup returns CDR1 MNHNS and CDR2 SASEGT. Here the CDR3 DNA reads TGTGCCAGCAGCTCCGGATATTCGAGCACAGATACGCAGTATTTT. It encodes CASSSGYSSTDTQYF.

This clonotype was counted a few times. The J gene is TRBJ2-1, the V gene TRBV20-1, with unresolved D. CDR1 and CDR2 from the germline V gene are DFQATT and SNEGSKA (reference sequence). V lost 6 bases to trimming and J lost 1 base, with 7 bases between them. This CDR3 has 12 residues. CDR3 nucleotides: TGCAGTGCCGCAGGATCCTACAATGAGCAGTTCTTC. Its translation: CSAAGSYNEQFF.

The J gene is TRBJ2-7, the V gene TRBV6-1, with 7 nucleotides matching TRBD2. Looked up from germline, CDR1 is MNHNS and CDR2 is SASEGT. The CDR3 totals 14 residues. V was pared by 8 bases and J by 5 bases, with 12 bases of the junction left unmatched. The CDR3 reads CASLGLPLGHEQYF. The CDR3 nucleotides read TGTGCCAGCCTGGGACTACCCCTGGGACACGAGCAGTACTTC.

The CDR3, as DNA: TGTGCCAGCAGCCCACTAGTGGGGGCCAAGCAGCCCCAGCATTTT. Residues: CASSPLVGAKQPQHF. J is TRBJ1-5 and V is TRBV7-8, with D possibly being TRBD1 (6 bases). Germline CDR1 is SGHVS and CDR2 is FQNEAQ. This CDR3 has 15 residues. V lost 5 bases and J lost 7, with 18 bases in between.

A note on this clonotype: Likely a read error: the CDR3 ends without its conserved phenylalanine or tryptophan. V usage is TRBV9 and J usage is TRBJ2-1, with a tentative D call TRBD2 (7 bases). Trimming pared 3 bases from V and 7 bases from J, leaving 23 bases between. This CDR3 region has 17 residues. Germline CDR1 SGDLS, CDR2 YYNGEE. CDR3 in amino acids: CASSAAFWEGEVNEQFL. CDR3 coding DNA: TGTGCCAGCAGCGCCGCCTTCTGGGAGGGGGAGGTTAATGAGCAGTTCCTT.

This clonotype was counted at least ten times. The rearrangement uses TRBV28 and TRBJ2-2; 9 bases match TRBD1. CDR3 length equals 15 residues. V gave up 6 bases and J gave up 1 base; unmatched junction bases: 3. The germline V gene has CDR1 MDHEN and CDR2 SYDVKM. The CDR3 protein is CASRTGQGNTGELFF. The CDR3 DNA reads TGTGCCAGCAGGACGGGACAGGGGAACACCGGGGAGCTGTTTTTT.

This clonotype was seen at least ten times. The genes are TRBV20-1 and TRBJ1-1; 7 bases map to TRBD1. Germline CDR1 and CDR2: DFQATT and SNEGSKA (reference sequence). The CDR3 spans 14 residues. J gave up 1 base and V 5 bases, and 7 bases lay outside the gene matches. The CDR3 loop reads CSAREGGPNTEAFF. CDR3 sequence (DNA): TGCAGTGCTCGGGAAGGGGGCCCGAACACTGAAGCTTTCTTT.

In this sample, this clonotype turned up a few times. The rearrangement links TRBV5-4 to TRBJ1-1, with no clear D. V was trimmed by 3 bases and J by 6 bases, leaving 12 bases between them. The CDR3 runs 13 residues. Germline V CDR1 and CDR2: SGHNT, YYREEE (reference sequence). The CDR3 reads CASSSEGRPEAFF. The CDR3 DNA is TGTGCCAGCAGCTCGGAAGGTCGGCCTGAAGCTTTCTTT.

This clonotype was observed a handful of times. This chain links TRBV7-9 with TRBJ2-4, with D possibly being TRBD2 (6 bases). Germline-derived CDR1 and CDR2 are SEHNR and FQNEAQ (reference sequence). The CDR3 runs 17 residues. The V end lost 5 bases, the J end lost 0 bases, and 17 bases lay between the germline ends. DNA of the CDR3: TGTGCCAGCAGCCCCCTTGGGGGGATCGCAGCCAAAAACATTCAGTACTTC. Its protein is CASSPLGGIAAKNIQYF.

V usage is TRBV10-1 and J usage is TRBJ2-5, with 8 bases fitting TRBD1. CDR1 is WNHNN, CDR2 SYGVQD, per germline (reference sequence). The CDR3 sequence is 16 residues long. With V trimmed by 0 bases and J by 5 bases, 8 bases remained unmatched. CDR3 DNA: TGCGCCAGCAGTGAGTCTGAGACAGGGGCTTTGGAGACCCAGTACTTC. Encoded protein: CASSESETGALETQYF.

The rearrangement joins TRBV4-1 to TRBJ1-4; the D gene is possibly TRBD1 (6 bases). There are 14 residues in the CDR3. The V end was cut by 6 bases, the J end by 8 bases, with 16 bases between. Germline values: CDR1 MGHRA, CDR2 YSYEKL. The CDR3 DNA follows: TGCGCCAGCAGTCCTACAGGGTTCAGGGAAAAACTGTTTTTT. Its translation: CASSPTGFREKLFF.

This clonotype turned up a few times. This chain links TRBV12-3 or TRBV12-4 with TRBJ2-7; 8 bases map to TRBD1. The CDR3 is 15 amino acids. V trimming: 6 bases; J trimming: 7 bases; junction bases outside the gene matches: 14. The DNA for the CDR3 is TGTGCCAGCAGGATACGGACAGGGTTATCGGATGAGCAGTACTTC. Amino acids: CASRIRTGLSDEQYF.

This clonotype was picked up a small number of times. The rearrangement joins TRBV12-3 or TRBV12-4 to TRBJ2-1, with TRBD2 as a possible D gene (5 bases). V lost 1 base and J lost 9, with 16 bases in between. The CDR3 sequence is 15 residues long. CDR3 sequence: CASSLGFGVVGEQFF. The CDR3 nucleotides read TGTGCCAGCAGTTTAGGGTTCGGGGTAGTCGGTGAGCAGTTCTTC.

This clonotype was observed many times. This CDR3 is CASSLIRINEQFF. Written as DNA, the CDR3 is TGTGCCAGCAGCTTAATCCGAATCAATGAGCAGTTCTTC. The rearrangement joins TRBV7-2 to TRBJ2-1, with D uncertain. The CDR3 spans 13 residues. Germline V lookup: CDR1 SGHTA, CDR2 FQGNSA. Trimming took 2 bases from V and 6 from J, leaving 8 bases between them. Supplemented by reference TRBV7-2 and TRBJ2-1, the full variable domain reads GAGVSQSPSNKVTEKGKDVELRCDPISGHTALYWYRQSLGQGLEFLIYFQGNSAPDKSGLPSDRFSAERTGGSVSTLTIQRTQQEDSAVYLCASSLIRINEQFFGPGTRLTVL.

This clonotype was seen ten or more times. V and J are TRBV4-2 and TRBJ1-5; 9 positions match TRBD1. The trim removed 3 bases at V and 7 bases at J, leaving 7 bases unmatched. CDR3 size: 15 residues. Germline V gene sequence: CDR1 LGHNA, CDR2 YNFKEQ. The CDR3 reads CASSQERQGDQPQHF. CDR3 sequence (DNA): TGTGCCAGCAGCCAGGAACGACAGGGGGACCAGCCCCAGCATTTT.

This clonotype was recorded once. The chain combines TRBV18 with TRBJ2-1; 11 nucleotides match TRBD2. Looked up from germline, CDR1 is KGHSH and CDR2 is LQKENI. V gave up 3 bases and J gave up 1 base; unmatched junction bases: 11. This CDR3 has 19 residues. The CDR3, as DNA: TGTGCCAGCTCACCCACGGAAGAGGCTAGCGGGAGGTCCTACAATGAGCAGTTCTTC. This translates into CASSPTEEASGRSYNEQFF.